This T cell receptor beta chain was observed in a study of cytomegalovirus exposure and HLA in healthy donors. The table lists this clone with a few counts. Antigen specificity is unknown. The CDR3 length is 12 residues. Trimming cost V 3 bases and J 8 bases, with 11 bases left between them. Germline CDR1 SGHDT, CDR2 YYEEEE. Overall study results and limits: Altogether, 160 or so TCR beta chains were recorded as cytomegalovirus-associated. The study found most TCR sequences rare, yet found some public TCRs in many donors.

Researchers ran the PCR with 60 Vbeta and 13 Jbeta primers. The authors' processing: There were about 80 million unique TCR beta chains by a later count, and 8.5 million to 14 million of them were shared. Some clones are missing from TCRdb's copy, which holds only in-frame ones; the method was immunoSEQ multiplex PCR. V, J and clone size were drawn from that table, and D and trimming were deduced from the DNA. The repertoire has around 200,000 clones, 60% to 85% of them found once; the top ten carry roughly a sixth. The receptor's source is a man aged 35-49 years in good health and CMV-seronegative. The chain employs TRBV5-6 and TRBJ1-2; maybe TRBD1 (6 bases). Sequencing was performed on PBMCs. CDR3 residues: CASSYRVAGYTF. Written as DNA, the CDR3 is TGTGCCAGCAGCTACAGGGTCGCCGGCTACACCTTC.